This T cell receptor beta chain was found in a study of blood T cell repertoires in COVID-19 (dated by TCRdb to the early 2020s). With regard to the full study: Samples covering the acute and convalescent phases of COVID-19 were provided by collaborators in the United States, Italy and Spain. The repertoires were released in a freely available public database intended as a resource for research on the immune response to SARS-CoV-2. Samples were obtained from the ongoing ImmuneRACE study (first 160 participants) and from roughly 1,300 subjects provided by 6 global collaborators. Where HLA class I and class II types were available, the types were taken from metadata supplied by the sample provider, not from assay-based typing. Deeply sampled blood TCRbeta repertoires from subjects exposed to, actively infected with, or recovered from COVID-19 were included in the dataset. The material from the prospective study consisted of cDNA or gDNA derived from T cells, B-cell-depleted T cells, or PBMCs. A de-identified subject ID, COVID-19 status, age in years and sex were almost always included in the sample metadata.

TCRbeta CDR3 regions were amplified from genomic DNA using the immunoSEQ Assay, a bias-controlled multiplex PCR. Per the source publication's procedure: Nucleated cell counts per sample were estimated from amplification of reference gene primers within the assay. To quantify the absolute abundance of each unique TCRbeta CDR3 rearrangement, sequence reads were collapsed and filtered. For each sample, productive Simpson clonality was calculated as the square root of Simpson's diversity index over productive rearrangements. TCRdb limited this immuneACCESS table to in-frame rearrangements with V and J called. A share of clones is missing; checked studies link under half to unresolved V genes, and the rest is unexplained. V, J and clone size are taken as reported in that table, and D and trimming were inferred from the DNA itself. This sample lists around 25,000 clones; around 86% were detected once. 5% to 8% of the sample comes from the top ten.

Each collaborating institution followed its own protocols to collect whole blood in K2EDTA tubes. For TCRbeta analysis, collaborators shipped samples as frozen whole blood, isolated PBMCs, or DNA extracted from either of those sample types. General findings and caveats noted by the study authors: The quantity of clinical and demographic metadata differed by source and by participant and was supplied without curation.

The germline V gene encodes CDR1 LNHDA and CDR2 SQIVND (reference sequence). V is pruned by 10 bases and J by 4 bases, leaving 4 bases of the junction without a gene match. The CDR3 runs 12 residues from the cysteine to the phenylalanine. Kept here is only the CDR3 DNA, which spans 36 bases and is read in frame from base 1. With respect to this clone: Its antigen remains unidentified. No much larger clonotype is one base removed from it; base qualities were not supplied.

Sequenced: peripheral blood. This receptor was identified in a man aged 65-85 years with acute or convalescent COVID-19. Rearrangement joined TRBV19 to TRBJ2-1; 7 junctional bases match TRBD1. The sequence in DNA is TGTGCCACCGAACAGGGGTACAATGAGCAGTTCTTC. The encoded protein is CATEQGYNEQFF.